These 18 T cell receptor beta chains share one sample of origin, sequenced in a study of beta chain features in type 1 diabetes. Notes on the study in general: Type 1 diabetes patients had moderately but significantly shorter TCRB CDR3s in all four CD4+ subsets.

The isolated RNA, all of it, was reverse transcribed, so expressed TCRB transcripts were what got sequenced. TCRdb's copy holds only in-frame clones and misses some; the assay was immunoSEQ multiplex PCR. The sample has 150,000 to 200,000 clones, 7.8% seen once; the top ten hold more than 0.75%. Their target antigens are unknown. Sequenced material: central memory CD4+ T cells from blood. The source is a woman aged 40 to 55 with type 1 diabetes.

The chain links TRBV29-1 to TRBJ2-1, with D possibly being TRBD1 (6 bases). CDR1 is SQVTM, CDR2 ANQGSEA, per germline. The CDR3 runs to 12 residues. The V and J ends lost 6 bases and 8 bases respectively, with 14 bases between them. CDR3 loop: CSVWTVGDEQFF. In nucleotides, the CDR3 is TGCAGCGTGTGGACAGTGGGAGATGAGCAGTTCTTC.

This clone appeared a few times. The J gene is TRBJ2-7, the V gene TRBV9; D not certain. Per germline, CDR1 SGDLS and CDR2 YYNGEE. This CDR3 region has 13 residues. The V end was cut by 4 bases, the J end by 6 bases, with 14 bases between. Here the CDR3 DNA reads TGTGCCAGCAGCCGTATCGTAACGGGCGAGCAGTACTTC. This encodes CASSRIVTGEQYF.

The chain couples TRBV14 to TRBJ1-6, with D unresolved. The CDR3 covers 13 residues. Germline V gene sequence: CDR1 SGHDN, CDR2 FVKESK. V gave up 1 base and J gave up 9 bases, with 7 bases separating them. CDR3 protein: CASSQGQFSPLHF. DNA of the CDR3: TGTGCCAGCAGCCAAGGACAATTTTCACCCCTCCACTTT.

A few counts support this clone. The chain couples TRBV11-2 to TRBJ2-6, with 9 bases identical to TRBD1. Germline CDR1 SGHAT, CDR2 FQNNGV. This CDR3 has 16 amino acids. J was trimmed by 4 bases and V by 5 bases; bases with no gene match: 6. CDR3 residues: CASSVGTGLGANVLTF. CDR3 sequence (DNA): TGTGCCAGCAGCGTCGGGACAGGGTTAGGGGCCAACGTCCTGACTTTC. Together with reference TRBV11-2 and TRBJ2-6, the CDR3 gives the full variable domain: EAGVAQSPRYKIIEKRQSVAFWCNPISGHATLYWYQQILGQGPKLLIQFQNNGVVDDSQLPKDRFSAERLKGVDSTLKIQPAKLEDSAVYLCASSVGTGLGANVLTFGAGSRLTVL.

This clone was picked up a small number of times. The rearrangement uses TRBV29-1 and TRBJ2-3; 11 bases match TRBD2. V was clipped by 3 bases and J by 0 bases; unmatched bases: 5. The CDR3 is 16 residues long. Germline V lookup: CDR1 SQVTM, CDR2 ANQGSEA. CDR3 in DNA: TGCAGCGTTGACGGGACTAGCGGTTCTAGCACAGATACGCAGTATTTT. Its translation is CSVDGTSGSSTDTQYF.

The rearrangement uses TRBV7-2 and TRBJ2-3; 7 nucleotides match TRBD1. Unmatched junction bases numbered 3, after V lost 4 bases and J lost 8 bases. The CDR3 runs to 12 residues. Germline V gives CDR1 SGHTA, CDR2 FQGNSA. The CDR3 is CASSSQGVTQYF. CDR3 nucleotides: TGTGCCAGCAGCTCGCAGGGGGTTACGCAGTATTTT.

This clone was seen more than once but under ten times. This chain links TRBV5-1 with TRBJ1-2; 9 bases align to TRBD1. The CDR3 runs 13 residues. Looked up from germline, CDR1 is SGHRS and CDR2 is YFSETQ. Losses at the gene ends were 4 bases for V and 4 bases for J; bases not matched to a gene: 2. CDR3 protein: CASSVTGGYGYTF. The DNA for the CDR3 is TGCGCCAGCAGCGTGACAGGGGGCTATGGCTACACCTTC. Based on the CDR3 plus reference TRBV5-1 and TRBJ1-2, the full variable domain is KAGVTQTPRYLIKTRGQQVTLSCSPISGHRSVSWYQQTPGQGLQFLFEYFSETQRNKGNFPGRFSGRQFSNSRSEMNVSTLELGDSALYLCASSVTGGYGYTFGSGTRLTVV.

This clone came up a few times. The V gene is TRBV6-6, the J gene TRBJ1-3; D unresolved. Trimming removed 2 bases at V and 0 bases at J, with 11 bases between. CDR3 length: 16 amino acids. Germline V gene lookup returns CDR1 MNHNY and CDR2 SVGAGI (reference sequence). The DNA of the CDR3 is TGTGCCAGCAGTTACGCCGACATCCGCTCTGGAAACACCATATATTTT. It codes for CASSYADIRSGNTIYF.

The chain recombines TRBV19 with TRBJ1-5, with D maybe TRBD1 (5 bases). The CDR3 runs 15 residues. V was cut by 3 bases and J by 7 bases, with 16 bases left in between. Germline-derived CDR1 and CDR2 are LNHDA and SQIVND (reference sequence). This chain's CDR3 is CASSIKGLRAQPQHF. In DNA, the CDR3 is TGTGCCAGTAGTATTAAGGGACTCCGGGCCCAGCCCCAGCATTTT.

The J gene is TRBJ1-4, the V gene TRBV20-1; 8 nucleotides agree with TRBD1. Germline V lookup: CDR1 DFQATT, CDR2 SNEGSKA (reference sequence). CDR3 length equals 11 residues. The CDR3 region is CRTGVGEKLFF. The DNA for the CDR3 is TGCAGGACAGGGGTAGGGGAAAAACTGTTTTTT.

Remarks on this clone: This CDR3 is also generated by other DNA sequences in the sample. CDR3 protein: CAISESGAGETQYF. CDR3 DNA sequence: TGTGCCATCAGTGAGTCAGGGGCTGGGGAGACCCAGTACTTC. The chain links TRBV10-3 to TRBJ2-5, with D maybe TRBD1 (5 bases). V lost 0 bases, J lost 5 bases, and 10 bases lay in between. CDR1 and CDR2 (germline): ENHRY, SYGVKD. This CDR3 has 14 residues.

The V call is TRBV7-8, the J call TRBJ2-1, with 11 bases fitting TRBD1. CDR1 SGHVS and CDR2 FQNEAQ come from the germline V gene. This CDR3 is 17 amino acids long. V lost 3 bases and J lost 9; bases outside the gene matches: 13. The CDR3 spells CASSLFGGQGAQVEQFF. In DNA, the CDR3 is TGTGCCAGCAGCTTGTTCGGAGGACAGGGGGCGCAGGTTGAGCAGTTCTTC. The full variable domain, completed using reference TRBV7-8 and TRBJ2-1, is GAGVSQSPRYKVAKRGQDVALRCDPISGHVSLFWYQQALGQGPEFLTYFQNEAQLDKSGLPSDRFFAERPEGSVSTLKIQRTQQEDSAVYLCASSLFGGQGAQVEQFFGPGTRLTVL.

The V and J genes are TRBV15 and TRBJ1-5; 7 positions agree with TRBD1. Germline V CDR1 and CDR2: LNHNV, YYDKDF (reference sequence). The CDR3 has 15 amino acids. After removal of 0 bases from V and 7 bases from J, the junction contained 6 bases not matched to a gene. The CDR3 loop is CATSRDAGGGQPQHF. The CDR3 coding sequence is TGTGCCACCAGCAGAGATGCAGGGGGAGGACAGCCCCAGCATTTT.

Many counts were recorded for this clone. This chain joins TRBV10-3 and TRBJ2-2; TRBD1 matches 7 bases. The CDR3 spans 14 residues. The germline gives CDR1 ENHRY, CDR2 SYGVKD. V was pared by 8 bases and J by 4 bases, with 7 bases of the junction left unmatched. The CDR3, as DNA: TGTGCCATCTCCTCCGGGACAGTCACCGGGGAGCTGTTTTTT. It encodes CAISSGTVTGELFF.

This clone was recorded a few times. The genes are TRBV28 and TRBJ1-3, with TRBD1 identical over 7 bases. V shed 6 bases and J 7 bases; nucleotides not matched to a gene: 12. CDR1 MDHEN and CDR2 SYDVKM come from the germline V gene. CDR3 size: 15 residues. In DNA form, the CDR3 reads TGTGCCAGCAGCCTGGCGGGGACAGAGGGGAACACCATATATTTT. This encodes CASSLAGTEGNTIYF.

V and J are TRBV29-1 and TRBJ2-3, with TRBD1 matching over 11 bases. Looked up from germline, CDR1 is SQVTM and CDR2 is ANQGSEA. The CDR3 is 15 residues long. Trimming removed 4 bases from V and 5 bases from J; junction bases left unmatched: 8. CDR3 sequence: CSVAGQGAARDTQYF. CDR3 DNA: TGCAGCGTTGCCGGACAGGGGGCGGCTAGAGATACGCAGTATTTT.

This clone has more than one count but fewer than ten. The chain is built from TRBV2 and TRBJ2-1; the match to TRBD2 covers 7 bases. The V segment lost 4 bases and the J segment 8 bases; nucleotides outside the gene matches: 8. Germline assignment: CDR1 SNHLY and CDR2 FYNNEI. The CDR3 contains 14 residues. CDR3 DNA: TGTGCCAGCAGTGTGGGAGGGAGTTGGGATGAGCAGTTCTTC. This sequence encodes CASSVGGSWDEQFF.

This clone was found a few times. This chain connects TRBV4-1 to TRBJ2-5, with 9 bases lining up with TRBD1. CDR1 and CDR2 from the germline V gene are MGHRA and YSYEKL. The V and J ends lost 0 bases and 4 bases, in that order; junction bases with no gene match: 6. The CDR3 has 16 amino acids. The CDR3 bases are TGCGCCAGCAGCCAAGATGGGACAGGGCTAGGAGAGACCCAGTACTTC. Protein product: CASSQDGTGLGETQYF.